The 21 T cell receptor beta chains below were found in one sample sequenced in a study of PD-1 blockade in classical Hodgkin lymphoma. Only in-frame clones appear in the TCRdb table, and some are missing; sequencing was by immunoSEQ multiplex PCR. This sample carries 30,000 to 40,000 clones, about 93% of them seen once, and the ten largest clones take less than 0.3%. All the patients suffered relapse after autologous stem cell transplantation, and brentuximab vedotin exposure differed. Magnetic negative selection of thawed PBMCs was the method by which CD4+ T cells were purified. The sample in question was CD4+ T cells from blood, obtained at baseline. These receptors originate from a human donor with classical Hodgkin lymphoma.

In DNA form, the CDR3 reads TGTGCCAGCAGCGGACCGGGGGCGGTGACGGGCGGGGAGCTGTTTTTT. This translates into CASSGPGAVTGGELFF. The rearrangement links TRBV7-8 to TRBJ2-2; either TRBD1 or TRBD2 may supply D (6 bases each). Germline lookup yields CDR1 SGHVS and CDR2 FQNEAQ. Trimming stripped 5 bases from V and 7 bases from J, with 20 bases between. The CDR3 consists of 16 residues. Variable domain in full (rest from reference TRBV7-8 and TRBJ2-2): GAGVSQSPRYKVAKRGQDVALRCDPISGHVSLFWYQQALGQGPEFLTYFQNEAQLDKSGLPSDRFFAERPEGSVSTLKIQRTQQEDSAVYLCASSGPGAVTGGELFFGEGSRLTVL.

The V call is TRBV30, the J call TRBJ1-3; TRBD1 agrees at 8 bases. The ends lost 2 bases at V and 3 bases at J; junction bases unmatched: 12. This CDR3 comprises 17 residues. Germline V gene sequence: CDR1 GTSNPN, CDR2 SVGIG (reference sequence). The CDR3 DNA sequence: TGTGCCTGGAGTTGGAGAGGCAGGGGGCGAGTTGGAAACACCATATATTTT. Amino acids: CAWSWRGRGRVGNTIYF.

The chain links TRBV10-3 to TRBJ2-5, with 8 bases that match TRBD2. In germline, CDR1 is ENHRY, CDR2 SYGVKD. CDR3 length: 15 amino acids. Trimming took 4 bases from V and 1 from J; bases not matched to a gene: 5. CDR3 nucleotide sequence: TGTGCCATCAGTGGTCTAGCGGGCCGCCAAGAGACCCAGTACTTC. Protein product: CAISGLAGRQETQYF.

This clone appeared a few times. The gene calls are TRBV7-2 and TRBJ2-5; D uncertain. The CDR3 contains 13 residues. V dropped 1 base and J dropped 1 base, with 4 bases sitting between them. Germline CDR1 is SGHTA and CDR2 is FQGNSA. DNA of the CDR3: TGTGCCAGCAGCTTAGATGGCCAAGAGACCCAGTACTTC. It is translated as CASSLDGQETQYF.

This clone was seen once. This chain joins TRBV4-2 and TRBJ2-1; TRBD2 aligns across 11 bases. Germline V gives CDR1 LGHNA, CDR2 YNFKEQ. CDR3 size: 16 residues. Trimming took 4 bases from V and 4 from J; bases not matched to a gene: 6. DNA of the CDR3: TGTGCCAGCAGCCCCGCCAGACTAGCGGGGTACAATGAGCAGTTCTTC. Amino acid sequence: CASSPARLAGYNEQFF.

The chain employs TRBV29-1 and TRBJ2-7; D remains unclear. Trimming left V 0 bases short and J 2 bases short, with 11 bases between. The CDR3 loop spans 14 amino acids. Germline V CDR1 and CDR2: SQVTM, ANQGSEA. CDR3 residues: CSVEDRSSTYEQYF. In DNA form, the CDR3 reads TGCAGCGTTGAAGATCGGTCCAGCACCTACGAGCAGTACTTC.

V usage is TRBV29-1 and J usage is TRBJ1-4; tentatively, D is TRBD1 (6 bases). Germline CDR1 SQVTM, CDR2 ANQGSEA. Deletions cut 4 bases from V and 8 bases from J, with 14 bases between. The CDR3 extends over 13 amino acids. CDR3 nucleotides: TGCAGCGTTGTCCCGCTAGGGGGGGAAAAACTGTTTTTT. It is translated as CSVVPLGGEKLFF.

This chain links TRBV29-1 with TRBJ2-2; D is possibly TRBD1 (5 bases). The CDR3 covers 12 residues. Looked up from germline, CDR1 is SQVTM and CDR2 is ANQGSEA. V shed 4 bases and J shed 6 bases, with 9 bases lying between them. The CDR3, as DNA: TGCAGCGTTGGGCAGGGTGCCGGGGAGCTGTTTTTT. Its protein product is CSVGQGAGELFF.

The sample holds a few counts of this clone. The CDR3 DNA reads as TGCGCCAGCAGTTCAACCGGGACAGGGGGGTTTGGTGAGCAGTTCTTC. Its protein is CASSSTGTGGFGEQFF. This chain joins TRBV5-1 and TRBJ2-1, with 11 positions matching TRBD1. V lost 5 bases, J lost 9 bases, and 13 bases stayed unmatched. Germline assignment: CDR1 SGHRS and CDR2 YFSETQ. This CDR3 has 16 amino acids.

This clone has a handful of counts. The gene calls are TRBV5-6 and TRBJ2-7; D possibly corresponds to TRBD1 (6 bases). The V gene lost 0 bases and the J gene lost 4 bases, with 17 bases spanning the gap. Germline V gene sequence: CDR1 SGHDT, CDR2 YYEEEE. CDR3 size: 16 residues. The CDR3 DNA sequence: TGTGCCAGCAGCTTGGCCGGGACACGAAACCTGTACGAGCAGTACTTC. This sequence encodes CASSLAGTRNLYEQYF. Combining the CDR3 with reference TRBV5-6 and TRBJ2-7 gives the whole variable domain DAGVTQSPTHLIKTRGQQVTLRCSPKSGHDTVSWYQQALGQGPQFIFQYYEEEERQRGNFPDRFSGHQFPNYSSELNVNALLLGDSALYLCASSLAGTRNLYEQYFGPGTRLTVT.

The J gene is TRBJ1-2, the V gene TRBV30; no clear D gene. V lost 0 bases and J 8 bases, leaving 7 bases between the germline ends. Germline values: CDR1 GTSNPN, CDR2 SVGIG (reference sequence). CDR3 length: 11 residues. CDR3 sequence (DNA): TGTGCCTGGAGTGTACGACCCGGCTACACCTTC. Protein sequence: CAWSVRPGYTF.

V gene TRBV7-2 combines with J gene TRBJ2-3; D not certain. Trimming took 2 bases from V and 5 from J, leaving 11 bases between them. The CDR3 extends over 14 amino acids. CDR1 is SGHTA and CDR2 is FQGNSA in the germline V gene. The DNA for the CDR3 is TGTGCCAGCAGCTTACCGATTATCTTAGATACGCAGTATTTT. Encoded protein: CASSLPIILDTQYF.

This clone occurred once. The chain uses TRBV19 and TRBJ1-5; the D gene is possibly TRBD1 (6 bases). The CDR3 is 16 residues long. Germline V CDR1 and CDR2: LNHDA, SQIVND (reference sequence). Trimming left V 7 bases short and J 0 bases short, with 16 bases between. The CDR3 reads CASTQGRGSSNQPQHF. The CDR3 coding sequence is TGTGCCAGTACCCAGGGTAGGGGGAGTAGCAATCAGCCCCAGCATTTT.

In this sample, this clone turned up a few times. The chain links TRBV27 to TRBJ1-5, with a weak D call TRBD1 (5 bases). The CDR3 has 13 residues. Germline V gene sequence: CDR1 MNHEY, CDR2 SMNVEV (reference sequence). Trimming shortened V by 6 bases and J by 2 bases, and 8 bases separated the two germline ends. This CDR3 is CASRPGGNQPQHF. CDR3 bases: TGTGCCAGCAGGCCGGGGGGCAATCAGCCCCAGCATTTT.

The rearrangement joins TRBV6-1 to TRBJ1-1; the match to TRBD1 covers 9 bases. This CDR3 has 16 amino acids. CDR1 and CDR2 (germline): MNHNS, SASEGT. V shed 4 bases and J 1 base; nucleotides not matched to a gene: 7. CDR3 in amino acids: CASSGPTGGTNTEAFF. CDR3 DNA: TGTGCCAGCAGTGGACCGACAGGGGGAACGAACACTGAAGCTTTCTTT.

This clone was detected a few times. The chain links TRBV10-1 to TRBJ2-7, with TRBD1 matching 7 bases. This CDR3 is 15 amino acids long. CDR1 is WNHNN and CDR2 is SYGVQD in the germline V gene (reference sequence). V lost 11 bases, J lost 1 base, and 14 bases stayed unmatched. The CDR3 nucleotides read TGCGCCGATGCTCCGGGACAGCCAATTTCCTACGAGCAGTACTTC. Translating gives CADAPGQPISYEQYF.

The chain recombines TRBV5-4 with TRBJ1-2; 7 nucleotides align to TRBD1. Germline V CDR1 and CDR2: SGHNT, YYREEE (reference sequence). The CDR3 contains 16 residues. J gave up 1 base and V 6 bases, and 12 bases lay outside the gene matches. The CDR3 spells CASKSSTGYGNYGYTF. CDR3 coding DNA: TGTGCCAGCAAATCATCGACAGGGTATGGTAACTATGGCTACACCTTC.

The rearrangement uses TRBV7-9 and TRBJ1-2; 9 bases match TRBD1. The CDR3 runs to 13 residues. The V gene's germline CDR1 is SEHNR and CDR2 FQNEAQ (reference sequence). The V segment lost 7 bases and the J segment 4 bases; nucleotides outside the gene matches: 4. CDR3 loop: CASTLQGAYGYTF. The CDR3 DNA reads as TGTGCCAGCACGCTACAGGGGGCCTATGGCTACACCTTC.

V usage is TRBV7-6 and J usage is TRBJ2-7; D possibly matches TRBD1 or TRBD2 (5 bases each). Germline lookup yields CDR1 SGHVS and CDR2 FNYEAQ. Trimming shortened V by 1 base and J by 5 bases, and 15 bases separated the two germline ends. CDR3 length: 15 residues. This CDR3 is CASSLGGRYGNEQYF. The CDR3 DNA sequence: TGTGCCAGCAGCTTAGGGGGGAGATATGGAAACGAGCAGTACTTC. Drawing the rest from reference TRBV7-6 and TRBJ2-7, the complete variable domain is GAGVSQSPRYKVTKRGQDVALRCDPISGHVSLYWYRQALGQGPEFLTYFNYEAQQDKSGLPNDRFSAERPEGSISTLTIQRTEQRDSAMYRCASSLGGRYGNEQYFGPGTRLTVT.

The chain links TRBV7-2 to TRBJ2-3; the D is unclear. CDR1 SGHTA and CDR2 FQGNSA come from the germline V gene. V dropped 3 bases and J dropped 3 bases, with 7 bases sitting between them. This CDR3 is built from 13 residues. As DNA, the CDR3 is TGTGCCAGCAGCTTCATGGGTACAGATACGCAGTATTTT. It codes for CASSFMGTDTQYF.

The chain recombines TRBV19 with TRBJ2-7, with a weak D call TRBD1 (6 bases). Germline V gives CDR1 LNHDA, CDR2 SQIVND (reference sequence). This CDR3 has 15 amino acids. V gave up 4 bases and J gave up 0 bases, with 13 bases separating them. The CDR3 is CASSKDRFSSYEQYF. For the CDR3, the DNA is TGTGCCAGTAGTAAAGACAGGTTCAGCTCCTACGAGCAGTACTTC. The full variable domain, with the rest looked up from reference TRBV19 and TRBJ2-7, is DGGITQSPKYLFRKEGQNVTLSCEQNLNHDAMYWYRQDPGQGLRLIYYSQIVNDFQKGDIAEGYSVSREKKESFPLTVTSAQKNPTAFYLCASSKDRFSSYEQYFGPGTRLTVT.